This entry lists 26 T cell receptor beta chains sequenced from one sample in a study of cytomegalovirus exposure and HLA in healthy donors. Primers included in the PCR were 60 Vbeta and 13 Jbeta primers. Sequenced by immunoSEQ multiplex PCR; TCRdb stores in-frame clones only, minus some. This table has 150,000 to 200,000 clones, about 13% appearing once. The sequenced sample consisted of PBMCs. Receptors were obtained from a man aged 50-59 years in good health and CMV-seropositive.

The chain combines TRBV28 with TRBJ2-2, with D tentatively TRBD2 (6 bases). V dropped 4 bases and J dropped 4 bases, with 7 bases sitting between them. The CDR3 runs 13 residues. The germline CDR1 and CDR2 sequences are MDHEN and SYDVKM. The chain's CDR3 is CASSSGGTGELFF. CDR3 DNA sequence: TGTGCCAGCAGTTCCGGGGGCACCGGGGAGCTGTTTTTT.

This clone was detected a few times. The CDR3, as DNA: TGCGCCAGCAGCCAACTAGGGACAGGGGATGAAAAACTGTTTTTT. Translation gives CASSQLGTGDEKLFF. This chain links TRBV5-1 with TRBJ1-4; TRBD1 matches at 10 bases. V gave up 4 bases and J gave up 6 bases; unmatched junction bases: 6. In germline, CDR1 is SGHRS, CDR2 YFSETQ. The CDR3 consists of 15 residues.

This clone was detected only a few times. The chain links TRBV9 to TRBJ1-3; possible D gene TRBD1, 5 bases. Germline CDR1 SGDLS, CDR2 YYNGEE. The CDR3 consists of 14 residues. With 3 bases removed from V and 9 bases from J, the gap between germline ends came to 16 bases. The chain's CDR3 is CASSGGLLGGTIYF. The CDR3 DNA reads as TGTGCCAGCAGCGGAGGACTGCTGGGGGGCACCATATATTTT.

J is TRBJ2-1 and V is TRBV4-3, with D perhaps matching TRBD1 (6 bases). Germline lookup yields CDR1 LGHNA and CDR2 YSLEER. Between the trimmed V and J ends, which lost 0 bases and 2 bases, there was a span of 8 bases. CDR3 length: 15 amino acids. The CDR3 sequence is CASSQDRGPYNEQFF. The CDR3 region has the DNA TGCGCCAGCAGCCAAGACAGGGGCCCCTACAATGAGCAGTTCTTC.

The V gene is TRBV5-1, the J gene TRBJ2-1; 9 bases fit TRBD2. The trim removed 4 bases at V and 6 bases at J, leaving 11 bases unmatched. The CDR3 contains 16 residues. CDR1 is SGHRS and CDR2 is YFSETQ in the germline V gene. CDR3 nucleotides: TGCGCCAGCAGCGCGACCGGGACTAGCCTGGGCAATGAGCAGTTCTTC. Translating it yields CASSATGTSLGNEQFF.

This rearrangement joins TRBV27 to TRBJ1-6; 7 positions match TRBD1. The germline V gene encodes CDR1 MNHEY and CDR2 SMNVEV (reference sequence). This CDR3 is built from 17 residues. V lost 6 bases, J lost 1 base, and 9 bases stayed unmatched. CDR3 sequence (DNA): TGTGCCAGCAGCCGGGTGAAGGGGGCGTCCTATAATTCACCCCTCCACTTT. Translated, it gives CASSRVKGASYNSPLHF.

The gene calls are TRBV18 and TRBJ2-4, with a weak D call TRBD1 (6 bases). Per germline, CDR1 KGHSH and CDR2 LQKENI. Trimming took 6 bases from V and 8 from J, leaving 20 bases between them. The CDR3 is 15 residues long. CDR3 sequence (DNA): TGTGCCAGCTCCCCCGGGATAAACAGGGCGGACATTCAGTACTTC. Translated, it gives CASSPGINRADIQYF.

This clone was seen a few times. This chain connects TRBV11-3 to TRBJ2-5; 8 nucleotides match TRBD1. Germline assignment: CDR1 SGHNT and CDR2 YENEEA. J lost 2 bases, V lost 1 base, and 0 bases had no gene match. CDR3 length equals 14 residues. The CDR3 region is CASSLGQGQETQYF. The CDR3 nucleotides read TGTGCCAGCAGCTTAGGACAGGGGCAAGAGACCCAGTACTTC.

This clone has only a few counts. The chain uses TRBV7-2 and TRBJ2-7, with TRBD2 matching over 11 bases. Trimming at V came to 3 bases and at J to 3 bases, leaving 4 bases not matched to a gene. CDR1 SGHTA and CDR2 FQGNSA come from the germline V gene. The CDR3 runs to 15 residues. The CDR3 spells CASSLSSGGRYEQYV. CDR3 nucleotide sequence: TGTGCCAGCAGCTTGTCTAGCGGGGGGCGCTACGAGCAGTACGTC.

The V and J genes are TRBV5-1 and TRBJ1-2; possibly TRBD1 for D (6 bases). This CDR3 contains 13 residues. V lost 2 bases to trimming and J lost 3 bases, with 8 bases between them. Per the germline V gene, CDR1 is SGHRS and CDR2 is YFSETQ. CDR3 sequence (DNA): TGCGCCAGCAGCTTCAGACAGGACTATGGCTACACCTTC. Its protein is CASSFRQDYGYTF.

CDR3 sequence reads: CASSVVGVDNSPLHF. The CDR3 coding sequence is TGTGCCAGCAGCGTAGTCGGAGTAGATAATTCACCCCTCCACTTT. The rearrangement links TRBV9 to TRBJ1-6; no clear D gene. There are 15 residues in the CDR3. V lost 0 bases and J lost 5, with 9 bases in between. Germline V CDR1 and CDR2: SGDLS, YYNGEE. Together with reference TRBV9 and TRBJ1-6, the CDR3 gives the full variable domain: DSGVTQTPKHLITATGQRVTLRCSPRSGDLSVYWYQQSLDQGLQFLIQYYNGEERAKGNILERFSAQQFPDLHSELNLSSLELGDSALYFCASSVVGVDNSPLHFGNGTRLTVT.

V is TRBV7-3 and J is TRBJ2-1; 12 nucleotides line up with TRBD2. Germline CDR1 reads SGHTA; CDR2 reads FQGTGA. This CDR3 is built from 17 residues. Trimming removed 5 bases from V and 7 bases from J; junction bases left unmatched: 12. CDR3 amino acids: CASSPFPLAGGGNEQFF. The DNA for the CDR3 is TGTGCCAGCAGCCCCTTCCCACTAGCGGGGGGAGGGAATGAGCAGTTCTTC.

A single count supports this clone. The gene calls are TRBV2 and TRBJ2-7; 7 positions agree with TRBD2. V dropped 3 bases and J dropped 0; count of bases not matched to a gene: 8. Germline V CDR1 and CDR2: SNHLY, FYNNEI. The CDR3 is 16 amino acids. The CDR3 DNA is TGTGCCAGCAGTGAGGGGGGGAAAGGGTTCTCCTACGAGCAGTACGTC. Amino acid sequence: CASSEGGKGFSYEQYV.

V and J are TRBV6-5 and TRBJ2-7, with no clear D. Germline lookup yields CDR1 MNHEY and CDR2 SVGAGI. The CDR3 covers 11 residues. With 6 bases removed from V and 6 bases from J, the gap between germline ends came to 9 bases. The CDR3 DNA follows: TGTGCCAGCAGCCCGGTCGGCGAGCAGTACTTC. Its protein product is CASSPVGEQYF.

This clone was seen a few times. The rearrangement joins TRBV6-4 to TRBJ2-3; D remains unclear. The germline CDR1 and CDR2 sequences are MRHNA and SNTAGT. The CDR3 is 13 residues long. Between the trimmed V and J ends, which lost 5 bases and 4 bases, there was a span of 10 bases. The CDR3 protein is CASSLRLPDTQYF. CDR3 bases: TGTGCCAGCAGTCTCCGACTTCCAGATACGCAGTATTTT.

This clone was detected only a few times. The rearrangement uses TRBV6-4 and TRBJ2-1; tentative D call: TRBD2 (7 bases). V gave up 3 bases and J gave up 6 bases, with 15 bases separating them. The CDR3 totals 15 residues. Germline CDR1 MRHNA, CDR2 SNTAGT. CDR3 sequence: CASSEQGTSANEQFF. The CDR3 bases are TGTGCCAGCAGTGAACAGGGAACTAGCGCCAATGAGCAGTTCTTC.

The chain links TRBV29-1 to TRBJ1-1, with TRBD1 matching 8 bases. The CDR3 loop spans 13 amino acids. With 7 bases clipped from V and 1 base from J, the junction kept 5 bases outside the gene matches. Looked up from germline, CDR1 is SQVTM and CDR2 is ANQGSEA. Written as DNA, the CDR3 is TGCAGCGCAAACAGGGGGACGAACACTGAAGCTTTCTTT. Protein product: CSANRGTNTEAFF. The entire variable domain, with the rest obtained from reference TRBV29-1 and TRBJ1-1, is as follows: SAVISQKPSRDICQRGTSLTIQCQVDSQVTMMFWYRQQPGQSLTLIATANQGSEATYESGFVIDKFPISRPNLTFSTLTVSNMSPEDSSIYLCSANRGTNTEAFFGQGTRLTVV.

This clone was seen a few times. The V and J genes are TRBV4-2 and TRBJ2-3, with TRBD2 matching 7 bases. CDR3 size: 16 residues. Germline assignment: CDR1 LGHNA and CDR2 YNFKEQ. The J segment lost 0 bases and the V segment lost 3 bases, leaving 6 bases of the junction unmatched. The CDR3 reads CASSHSAGTSTDTQYF. DNA for the CDR3: TGTGCCAGCAGCCACTCAGCGGGGACTAGCACAGATACGCAGTATTTT.

This clone was recorded a few times. The chain combines TRBV6-6 with TRBJ2-2, with D hard to call. This CDR3 spans 12 amino acids. Germline CDR1 reads MNHNY; CDR2 reads SVGAGI (reference sequence). V was pared by 4 bases and J by 7 bases, with 7 bases between. Here the CDR3 DNA reads TGTGCCAGCAGTTCAGGTATCGGGGAGCTGTTTTTT. Protein product: CASSSGIGELFF.

This clone has a handful of counts. This sequence joins TRBV7-2 and TRBJ2-2, with no clear D. Germline CDR1 reads SGHTA; CDR2 reads FQGNSA. The CDR3 contains 12 residues. Trimming took 1 base from V and 7 from J, leaving 4 bases between them. The CDR3 DNA sequence: TGTGCCAGCAGCTTAGATAGCGGGGAGCTGTTTTTT. Translated: CASSLDSGELFF.

The chain carries TRBV11-2 and TRBJ2-1; 8 positions agree with TRBD2. Germline values: CDR1 SGHAT, CDR2 FQNNGV. Germline trimming cut 5 bases from V and 1 base from J; bases unmatched to any gene: 1. The CDR3 is 14 residues long. The CDR3 DNA follows: TGTGCCAGCAGCCGCGGGGGGTCCTACAATGAGCAGTTCTTC. It specifies CASSRGGSYNEQFF.

This clone was seen a handful of times. The rearrangement links TRBV7-9 to TRBJ1-6; D may be TRBD1 (5 bases). The V gene lost 7 bases and the J gene lost 10 bases, with 26 bases spanning the gap. Germline V gene data show CDR1 as SEHNR and CDR2 as FQNEAQ (reference sequence). This CDR3 has 17 residues. CDR3 in amino acids: CASKEGAGGRVWSPLHF. The CDR3, as DNA: TGTGCCAGCAAGGAAGGGGCGGGGGGTCGTGTCTGGTCACCCCTCCACTTT.

The chain carries TRBV19 and TRBJ2-7; maybe TRBD1 (6 bases). The ends were cut back, 5 bases at V and 6 bases at J, with 11 bases in the middle. The germline V gene has CDR1 LNHDA and CDR2 SQIVND (reference sequence). The CDR3 runs 12 residues. The CDR3 spells CASSGRGGEQYV. The CDR3, as DNA: TGTGCCAGTAGTGGCAGGGGTGGCGAGCAGTACGTC.

The rearrangement links TRBV6-1 to TRBJ2-2; 7 bases are shared with TRBD1. V dropped 6 bases and J dropped 6; count of bases not matched to a gene: 7. CDR3 length equals 14 residues. CDR1 and CDR2 (germline): MNHNS, SASEGT. The CDR3 region is CASRRQGGAGELFF. The CDR3 DNA is TGTGCCAGCAGGCGACAGGGTGGGGCCGGGGAGCTGTTTTTT.

The chain carries TRBV25-1 and TRBJ1-4; D is perhaps TRBD1 (5 bases). This CDR3 is 15 amino acids long. The V gene's germline CDR1 is MGHDK and CDR2 SYGVNS. V was trimmed by 3 bases and J by 3 bases, leaving 11 bases between them. The CDR3 sequence is CASSDPGGSNEKLFF. The CDR3 DNA reads as TGTGCCAGCAGTGATCCGGGGGGTTCTAATGAAAAACTGTTTTTT.

The rearrangement uses TRBV5-1 and TRBJ2-1; TRBD1 matches at 10 bases. Looked up from germline, CDR1 is SGHRS and CDR2 is YFSETQ. V shed 7 bases and J 4 bases; nucleotides not matched to a gene: 5. The CDR3 contains 14 residues. The chain's CDR3 is CASRGQGLYNEQFF. As DNA, the CDR3 is TGCGCCAGCCGGGGACAGGGGTTGTACAATGAGCAGTTCTTC.